The rows below give T cell receptor beta chains drawn from one sample of a study of T cells in Graves' hyperthyroidism and ophthalmopathy. TCRdb ran MiXCR on the multiplex PCR reads and lists one entry per CDR3 protein. This sample has about 380,000 distinct CDR3 sequences, with approximately 14% found just once. Sequenced input: blood. The receptors stem from a woman aged 30 to 39 with Graves' ophthalmopathy. CDR3s leave out the opening cysteine and the closing phenylalanine or tryptophan. Fields, in order: V gene, J gene, CDR3 protein.

TRBV28	TRBJ2-2	ASSLPRTSGGSNTGELF
TRBV9	TRBJ1-2	ASSGSGTLAPYGYT
TRBV6-1	TRBJ2-2	ASSPPGSGELF
TRBV24-1	TRBJ2-7	ATTSRGGEQY
TRBV29-1	TRBJ1-1	SVMTRLNTEAF
TRBV5-6	TRBJ1-4	ASSWGQGTARLF
TRBV9	TRBJ2-1	ASSVGTTTYNEQF
TRBV7-6	TRBJ2-3	ASSLGGTGGTQY
TRBV19	TRBJ2-3	ASSISEGPTDTQY
TRBV20-1	TRBJ2-5	SAFLPSQETQY
TRBV19	TRBJ1-1	AGTPGQMNTEAS
TRBV18	TRBJ2-5	ASSPRSGGTQETQY
TRBV7-2	TRBJ1-4	ASSQSVAGEKLF
TRBV6-1	TRBJ2-4	ASSPSGGAGMNIQY
TRBV6-5	TRBJ1-5	ASSYRQGASGNQPQH
TRBV12-3/TRBV12-4	TRBJ2-1	ASREDGNNEQF
TRBV9	TRBJ1-4	ASSAPGTPNEKLF
TRBV20-1	TRBJ1-1	SARDWQQGSAEAF
TRBV7-2	TRBJ2-3	ASSLGGLAGPTNTQY
TRBV20-1	TRBJ1-4	SAATSLNEKLF
TRBV20-1	TRBJ1-1	RGRGGLYTEAF
TRBV7-9	TRBJ1-1	ASTLTGGVTTEAF
TRBV7-9	TRBJ2-3	ASTLGSPNTQY
TRBV6-1	TRBJ2-5	ASSNNGQRAETQY
TRBV7-8	TRBJ1-5	ASSLGSYSNQPQH
TRBV27	TRBJ1-5	ASAQGSGQPQH
TRBV19	TRBJ1-1	ASKHEYTEAF
TRBV2	TRBJ1-6	ASNGISYNSPLH
TRBV28	TRBJ1-1	ASSPIDTEAF
TRBV5-1	TRBJ1-1	ASSFGLIGVMNTEAF
TRBV12-3/TRBV12-4	TRBJ1-5	ASSGRWGPQPQH
TRBV18	TRBJ1-3	ASSPTDRAGNTIY